This T cell receptor beta chain was found in a study of blood T cells in healthy people across ages. RNA extraction gave at least 5.5 micrograms of total RNA per sample. Between the trimmed V and J ends, which lost 1 base and 5 bases, there was a span of 8 bases. Per germline, CDR1 MGHDK and CDR2 SYGVNS. This CDR3 has 14 amino acids. Combining a sample-barcoded 5' primer with a J-beta primer mix, a second PCR ran for about 6 to 11 cycles. Unique molecular identifiers of 12 random nucleotides labeled each cDNA. TCRdb processed the 5' RACE reads anew with MiXCR; each CDR3 protein has one entry. The sample shows 700,000 or so distinct CDR3 sequences, 22% of them seen only once. This clonotype showed up just a few times.

Sequenced: blood. This TCR was sampled from a man aged 65 to 79 in good health. The chain links TRBV25-1 to TRBJ1-4; the D is unclear. The CDR3 sequence: CASSEFQLNEKLFF. The CDR3 DNA is TGTGCCAGCAGTGAATTCCAGCTAAATGAAAAACTGTTTTTT.